This paragraph reports one TCR beta chain. Its antigen is undetermined. The source of the sample is a study of OX40 agonist ivuxolimab in advanced cancers. Trimming removed 4 bases at V and 3 bases at J, with 10 bases between. CDR3 size: 14 residues. CDR1 is SGHKS and CDR2 is YYEKEE in the germline V gene (reference sequence). Study-level findings and limits: Those patients achieving a partial response at 0.1-3.0 mg/kg showed among the lowest clonal expansion. In CD8+ T cells, expanded clones were on average more numerous than in CD4+.

The assay was immunoSEQ multiplex PCR, and TCRdb's table has in-frame clones only and misses some. Here the sample spans some 64,000 clones, approximately 90% being singletons. The genes are TRBV5-5 and TRBJ2-2; tentative D call: TRBD2 (6 bases). The material was CD4+ or CD8+ T cells sorted from blood, obtained in a trial of the OX40 agonist ivuxolimab. This TCR derives from an adult with an advanced solid tumor such as melanoma, head and neck, liver or kidney cancer. CDR3 sequence (DNA): TGTGCCAGCAGCCTGACGGGGGACACCGGGGAGCTGTTTTTT. Encoded protein: CASSLTGDTGELFF.